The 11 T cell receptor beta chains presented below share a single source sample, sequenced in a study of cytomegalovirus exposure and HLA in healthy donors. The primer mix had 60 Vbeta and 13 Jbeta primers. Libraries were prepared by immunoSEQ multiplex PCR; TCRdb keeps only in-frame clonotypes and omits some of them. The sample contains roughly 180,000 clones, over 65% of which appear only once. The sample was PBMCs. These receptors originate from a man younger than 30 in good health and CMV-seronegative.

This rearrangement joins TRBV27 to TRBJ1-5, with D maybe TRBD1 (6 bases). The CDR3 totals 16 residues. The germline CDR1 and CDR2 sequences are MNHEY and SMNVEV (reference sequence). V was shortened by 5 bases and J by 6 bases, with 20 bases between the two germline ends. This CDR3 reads CASSPRTGKEAQPQHF. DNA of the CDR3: TGTGCCAGCAGTCCCCGTACAGGGAAGGAGGCTCAGCCCCAGCATTTT.

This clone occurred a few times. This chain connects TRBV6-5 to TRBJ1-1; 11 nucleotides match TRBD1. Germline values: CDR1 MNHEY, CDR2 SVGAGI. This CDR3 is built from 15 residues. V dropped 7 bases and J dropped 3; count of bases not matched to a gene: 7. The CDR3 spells CASNPGTGGYTEAFF. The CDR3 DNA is TGTGCCAGCAACCCCGGGACAGGGGGATACACTGAAGCTTTCTTT.

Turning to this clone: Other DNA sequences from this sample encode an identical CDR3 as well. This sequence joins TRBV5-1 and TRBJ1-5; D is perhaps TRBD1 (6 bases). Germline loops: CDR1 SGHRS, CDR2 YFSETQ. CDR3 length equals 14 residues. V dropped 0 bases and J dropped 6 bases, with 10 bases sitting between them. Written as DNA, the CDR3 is TGCGCCAGCAGCTTGGGGGGGCAGGGTCAGCCCCAGCATTTT. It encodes CASSLGGQGQPQHF.

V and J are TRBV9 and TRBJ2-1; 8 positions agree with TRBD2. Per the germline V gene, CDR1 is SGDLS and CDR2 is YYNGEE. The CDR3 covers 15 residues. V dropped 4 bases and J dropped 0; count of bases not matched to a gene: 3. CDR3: CASSQRGGSYNEQFF. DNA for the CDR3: TGTGCCAGCAGCCAACGGGGGGGCTCCTACAATGAGCAGTTCTTC.

The chain's CDR3 is CASRGLAGGNSYEQYF. The CDR3 nucleotides are TGTGCCAGCAGGGGACTAGCGGGAGGAAACTCCTACGAGCAGTACTTC. The rearrangement uses TRBV27 and TRBJ2-7; 15 bases fit TRBD2. The germline gives CDR1 MNHEY, CDR2 SMNVEV (reference sequence). V was clipped by 6 bases and J by 0 bases; unmatched bases: 3. The length of the CDR3 is 16 residues.

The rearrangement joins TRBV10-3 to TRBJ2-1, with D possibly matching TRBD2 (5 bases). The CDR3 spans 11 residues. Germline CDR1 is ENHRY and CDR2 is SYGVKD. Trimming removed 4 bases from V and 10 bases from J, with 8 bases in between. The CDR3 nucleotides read TGTGCCATCAGTGCCGGGGTGGAGCAGTTCTTC. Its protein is CAISAGVEQFF.

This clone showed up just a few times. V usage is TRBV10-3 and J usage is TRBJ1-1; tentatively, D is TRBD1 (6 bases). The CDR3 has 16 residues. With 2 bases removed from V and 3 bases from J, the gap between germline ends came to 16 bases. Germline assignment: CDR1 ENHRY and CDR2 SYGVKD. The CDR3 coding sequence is TGTGCCATCAGTGAGGGGCAGGGGAAGAGGGACACTGAAGCTTTCTTT. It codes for CAISEGQGKRDTEAFF.

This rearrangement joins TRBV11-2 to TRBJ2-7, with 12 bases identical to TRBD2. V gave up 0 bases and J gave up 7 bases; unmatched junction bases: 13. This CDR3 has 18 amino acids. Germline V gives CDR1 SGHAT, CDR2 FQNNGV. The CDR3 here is CASSLDPTPSGRAREQYF. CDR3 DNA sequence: TGTGCCAGCAGCTTAGATCCGACCCCTAGCGGGAGGGCTAGGGAGCAGTACTTC.

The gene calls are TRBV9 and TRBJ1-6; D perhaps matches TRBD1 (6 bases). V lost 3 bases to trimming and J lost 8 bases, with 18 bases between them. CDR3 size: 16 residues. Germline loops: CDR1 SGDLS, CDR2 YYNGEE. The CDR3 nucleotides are TGTGCCAGCAGCGCAAAACCGGTGGCAGGGGATTCACCCCTCCACTTT. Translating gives CASSAKPVAGDSPLHF.

The CDR3 loop is CASSGQGLGEQFF. In nucleotides, the CDR3 is TGTGCCAGCAGTGGCCAGGGGTTGGGTGAGCAGTTCTTC. The chain employs TRBV6-1 and TRBJ2-1; D may be TRBD1 (6 bases). Germline V gene data show CDR1 as MNHNS and CDR2 as SASEGT. This CDR3 has 13 amino acids. Trimming pared 4 bases from V and 9 bases from J, leaving 13 bases between.

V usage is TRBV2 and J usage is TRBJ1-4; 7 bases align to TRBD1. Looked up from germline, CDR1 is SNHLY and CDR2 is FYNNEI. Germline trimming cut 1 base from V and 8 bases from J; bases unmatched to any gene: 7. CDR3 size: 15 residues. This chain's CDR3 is CASSEERGLGEKLFF. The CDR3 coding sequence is TGTGCCAGCAGTGAAGAGAGGGGGCTCGGGGAAAAACTGTTTTTT.